Detailed here is one TCR beta chain. Which antigen it targets is not known. Base qualities were left out, and no much larger clone turns up one base away. The sample comes from a study of control samples from healthy donors and cancer patients (dated by TCRdb to 2020 to 2021). V is reduced by 2 bases and J by 6 bases, leaving a spacing of 12 bases between them. For CDR1 and CDR2, the germline V gene lists MRHNA and SNTAGT. The CDR3 has 14 amino acids, counting the end cysteine and phenylalanine. The DNA shown is the 42-base CDR3, in frame from base 1. The method behind the library was the immunoSEQ multiplex PCR assay. As stored in TCRdb, this immuneACCESS dataset retains in-frame rearrangements with V and J assigned. A fraction of the clones does not appear; measured against another copy, unresolved V genes explain less than half of the discrepancy, and the remainder lacks a known reason. This sample has about 100,000 clones in its table, and about 89% of those were observed once. The ten largest clones add up to approximately 7.8% of the sample.

This TCR was recovered from a man aged 30 to 45 in good health. This receptor chain uses TRBV6-4 and TRBJ2-3; tentative D gene TRBD2, with 6 bases matching. The sample consisted of blood. CDR3 protein: CASSDRGFGDTQYF. The DNA reads TGTGCCAGCAGTGACCGGGGGTTTGGCGATACGCAGTATTTT.